This entry lists 5 T cell receptor beta chains sequenced from one sample in a study of blood T cell repertoires in COVID-19. Using immunoSEQ multiplex PCR, the repertoire was profiled, and TCRdb retains in-frame clones only, with some absent. Of over 130,000 clones in the sample, 60% to 85% were seen once. Sequencing was carried out using peripheral blood. All receptors derive from a woman of 80 years or more with active or convalescent COVID-19.

This clone was detected a few times. This chain joins TRBV3-1 (or the pseudogene TRBV3-2) and TRBJ2-3, with 13 bases lining up with TRBD2. V trimming: 5 bases; J trimming: 5 bases; junction bases outside the gene matches: 7. The CDR3 loop spans 16 amino acids. Per germline, CDR1 LGHDT and CDR2 YNNKEL (reference sequence). In DNA form, the CDR3 reads TGTGCCAGCAGCTACTGGACTAGCGGGGGTGGAGATACGCAGTATTTT. Amino acids: CASSYWTSGGGDTQYF.

In this sample, this clone turned up a few times. J is TRBJ1-2 and V is TRBV5-5; D perhaps matches TRBD1 (6 bases). The CDR3 is made up of 15 amino acids. Trimming removed 1 base from V and 6 bases from J, with 16 bases in between. CDR1 SGHKS and CDR2 YYEKEE come from the germline V gene (reference sequence). Here the CDR3 reads CASSLSVQKGDGYTF. As DNA, the CDR3 is TGTGCCAGCAGCTTGTCGGTCCAAAAGGGGGATGGCTACACCTTC.

Turning to this clone: This same CDR3 is encoded by further DNA sequences in the sample. This sequence joins TRBV12-3 or TRBV12-4 and TRBJ1-2, with a possible D match to TRBD1 (6 bases). CDR3 size: 13 residues. V lost 3 bases, J lost 2 bases, and 7 bases lay in between. The CDR3 DNA reads TGTGCCAGCAGTTTGCAGGGGAACTATGGCTACACCTTC. Translating it yields CASSLQGNYGYTF.

J is TRBJ1-1 and V is TRBV29-1; 7 bases align to TRBD1. The V gene's germline CDR1 is SQVTM and CDR2 ANQGSEA. This CDR3 comprises 14 residues. With V trimmed by 4 bases and J by 0 bases, 5 bases remained unmatched. The CDR3 DNA reads as TGCAGCGTTGCGGCAGGGGGACTGAACACTGAAGCTTTCTTT. Translating it yields CSVAAGGLNTEAFF.

The gene calls are TRBV7-3 and TRBJ2-2; 12 bases agree with TRBD1. This CDR3 is 16 amino acids long. J was trimmed by 7 bases and V by 3 bases; bases with no gene match: 6. CDR1 is SGHTA, CDR2 FQGTGA, per germline. CDR3 residues: CASSLGGQGANGELFF. CDR3 DNA sequence: TGTGCCAGCAGCTTGGGGGGACAGGGGGCAAACGGGGAGCTGTTTTTT. The whole variable domain, filled in from reference TRBV7-3 and TRBJ2-2, reads GAGVSQTPSNKVTEKGKYVELRCDPISGHTALYWYRQSLGQGPEFLIYFQGTGAADDSGLPNDRFFAVRPEGSVSTLKIQRTERGDSAVYLCASSLGGQGANGELFFGEGSRLTVL.